This is a list of T cell receptor beta chains from one sample in a study of blood T cell repertoires in COVID-19. Measured with immunoSEQ multiplex PCR; TCRdb has only the in-frame clones, and not every one. The sample records approximately 96,000 clones, around nine tenths being singletons. Material: peripheral blood. The receptors were gathered from a woman older than 75 with acute or convalescent COVID-19. CDR3s include the opening cysteine and the closing phenylalanine or tryptophan. A D gene is named only where the DNA matches it firmly. Clone sizes are given selectively: once, few, many, or a class where the clone is expanded.

d_call,clone_size,j_call,v_call,cdr3_aa,cdr3_nt
.,.,TRBJ1-5,TRBV2,CASRLQGDQPQHF,TGTGCCAGCAGACTACAGGGAGATCAGCCCCAGCATTTT
.,few,TRBJ1-6,TRBV18,CASSPLAGSYNSPLHF,TGTGCCAGCTCACCATTGGCAGGGTCCTATAATTCACCCCTCCACTTT
.,.,TRBJ2-7,TRBV29-1,CSVGEYEQYF,TGCAGCGTTGGGGAGTACGAGCAGTACTTC
.,.,TRBJ1-1,TRBV11-2,CASSLVGSGPDTEAFF,TGTGCCAGCAGCTTAGTAGGATCTGGGCCGGACACTGAAGCTTTCTTT
TRBD2,.,TRBJ2-5,TRBV7-2,CASSRTSGGPETQYF,TGTGCCAGCAGCCGGACTAGCGGGGGGCCGGAGACCCAGTACTTC
TRBD1,.,TRBJ2-7,TRBV27,CASSLLGDRDHEQYF,TGTGCCAGCAGTCTCCTGGGGGACAGGGACCACGAGCAGTACTTC
.,.,TRBJ1-4,TRBV5-1,CASSLKQGNEKLFF,TGCGCCAGCAGCTTGAAACAGGGAAATGAAAAACTGTTTTTT
TRBD2,.,TRBJ2-1,TRBV25-1,CASSEYRGDEQFF,TGTGCCAGCAGTGAATATCGGGGGGACGAGCAGTTCTTC
TRBD1,once,TRBJ1-4,TRBV10-3,CAIRDRPMEKLFF,TGTGCCATCAGGGACAGGCCTATGGAAAAACTGTTTTTT
.,.,TRBJ1-2,TRBV7-8,CASSSWTDNYGYTF,TGTGCCAGCAGCTCCTGGACAGATAACTATGGCTACACCTTC
.,once,TRBJ2-1,TRBV7-5,CVRSLENGRGDNEQFF,TGTGTCAGAAGCTTAGAAAATGGCAGGGGGGACAATGAGCAGTTCTTC
TRBD1,.,TRBJ1-2,TRBV7-9,CASSRDRGPDGYTF,TGTGCCAGCAGCCGGGACAGGGGGCCGGATGGCTACACCTTC
.,.,TRBJ2-7,TRBV5-4,CASSRAGAEQYF,TGTGCCAGCAGCCGGGCGGGGGCCGAGCAGTACTTC
TRBD2,.,TRBJ2-3,TRBV9,CASSGGSGRGTDTQYF,TGTGCCAGCAGCGGGGGTAGCGGGAGAGGCACAGATACGCAGTATTTT
.,.,TRBJ2-2,TRBV2,CASSEQPPQSGGELFF,TGTGCCAGCAGTGAGCAACCCCCCCAGAGCGGCGGGGAGCTGTTTTTT
TRBD2,.,TRBJ2-1,TRBV28,CASRAEREMDEQFF,TGTGCCAGCAGGGCCGAGCGGGAGATGGATGAGCAGTTCTTC
.,.,TRBJ1-1,TRBV9,CASSSFSGIAEAFF,TGTGCCAGCAGCTCCTTTTCAGGGATCGCTGAAGCTTTCTTT
TRBD1,few,TRBJ2-7,TRBV5-1,CASSLWTGGNEQYF,TGCGCCAGCAGCTTGTGGACAGGTGGCAACGAGCAGTACTTC